Below, 21 T cell receptor beta chains from the same sample are listed, as sequenced in a study of sequential checkpoint blockade in melanoma. The data were produced by immunoSEQ multiplex PCR, yet TCRdb's version contains in-frame clones alone and is incomplete. The sample consists of about 12,000 clones, roughly 25% of them appearing once. Treatment: randomized to nivolumab then ipilimumab (arm A) or the reverse (arm B). The sequences come from tumor tissue (inferred from file names), collected from a patient given nivolumab and ipilimumab in sequence. These receptors all stem from a human donor with melanoma.

This chain uses TRBV11-3 with TRBJ1-4; 9 nucleotides match TRBD1. J lost 8 bases, V lost 5 bases, and 15 bases had no gene match. The CDR3 has 17 residues. The V gene's germline CDR1 is SGHNT and CDR2 YENEEA. CDR3 sequence (DNA): TGTGCCAGCAGCCTCTCCTTGGCCGGGACAGGGTTCGAAAAACTGTTTTTT. The encoded protein is CASSLSLAGTGFEKLFF.

CDR3 residues: CASSLSGGGWNQPQHF. CDR3 in DNA: TGTGCCAGTAGTCTATCCGGGGGGGGGTGGAATCAGCCCCAGCATTTT. The chain combines TRBV19 with TRBJ1-5; weak D call: TRBD1 (5 bases). There are 16 residues in the CDR3. V shed 5 bases and J shed 4 bases, with 18 bases lying between them. Germline loops: CDR1 LNHDA, CDR2 SQIVND (reference sequence).

The chain employs TRBV10-2 and TRBJ1-1, with 11 bases aligning to TRBD1. The CDR3 runs 14 residues. The J segment lost 6 bases and the V segment lost 8 bases, leaving 8 bases of the junction unmatched. In germline, CDR1 is WSHSY, CDR2 SAAADI. DNA for the CDR3: TGCGCCAGCGAAGGAGGACAGGGGGCATCTGAAGCTTTCTTT. Translating gives CASEGGQGASEAFF.

This clone occurred many times. V is TRBV19 and J is TRBJ1-1; possible D gene TRBD1, 5 bases. CDR1 and CDR2 from the germline V gene are LNHDA and SQIVND (reference sequence). Trimming stripped 8 bases from V and 4 bases from J, with 14 bases between. The CDR3 sequence is 13 residues long. This chain's CDR3 is CASSYVGATEAFF. The CDR3 nucleotides are TGTGCCAGTTCCTACGTAGGGGCCACTGAAGCTTTCTTT.

This clone was detected only a few times. The chain has TRBV6-8 and TRBJ1-3, with a possible D match to TRBD1 (5 bases). V lost 6 bases and J 0 bases, leaving 30 bases between the germline ends. Per the germline V gene, CDR1 is MNHGY and CDR2 is SAAAGT. This CDR3 is built from 21 residues. The CDR3 region is CASRPGAMHWLYPSSGNTIYF. CDR3 coding DNA: TGTGCCAGCAGGCCTGGGGCCATGCACTGGCTATATCCAAGCTCTGGAAACACCATATATTTT.

The chain employs TRBV7-5 and TRBJ2-3; the table's D call of TRBD1 was not tested on the DNA. TRBV7-5 is marked as a pseudogene. CDR3 size: 14 residues. CDR3 in DNA: TGTGCCAGCAACCTAGGACAGGGGAGAGATACGCAGTATTTT. Its translation is CASNLGQGRDTQYF.

CDR3 in amino acids: CASSQDPWGAEETQYF. In DNA, the CDR3 is TGCGCCAGCAGCCAAGATCCTTGGGGTGCCGAAGAGACCCAGTACTTC. The chain is built from TRBV4-1 and TRBJ2-5; no clear D gene. The V gene's germline CDR1 is MGHRA and CDR2 YSYEKL. V lost 0 bases to trimming and J lost 3 bases, with 14 bases between them. The CDR3 sequence is 16 residues long.

V is TRBV19 and J is TRBJ1-6; possibly TRBD1 for D (5 bases). The germline V gene encodes CDR1 LNHDA and CDR2 SQIVND (reference sequence). This CDR3 has 13 amino acids. V was cut by 5 bases and J by 8 bases, with 10 bases left in between. CDR3 DNA sequence: TGTGCCAGTAGTTTCTTGGGGGATTCACCCCTCCACTTT. It yields the protein CASSFLGDSPLHF.

This clone qualifies as medium-sized. Compared with germline, one end of the junction differs, possibly owing to a read error. The chain carries TRBV6-8 and TRBJ1-2; 10 bases match TRBD1. CDR3 length: 14 amino acids. CDR1 MNHGY and CDR2 SAAAGT come from the germline V gene. This CDR3 is CAISAGTGEGGYTF. The CDR3 DNA is TGTGCCATCAGTGCCGGGACAGGGGAAGGTGGCTACACCTTC.

The V gene is TRBV5-1, the J gene TRBJ1-1, with 9 bases that match TRBD1. Germline assignment: CDR1 SGHRS and CDR2 YFSETQ. The CDR3 is 16 amino acids. V lost 5 bases and J lost 1; bases outside the gene matches: 9. The CDR3 region has the DNA TGCGCCAGCAGACCTCACGGACAGGGGAAGAACACTGAAGCTTTCTTT. It specifies CASRPHGQGKNTEAFF.

This clone turned up a few times. V usage is TRBV5-1 and J usage is TRBJ2-7; 7 nucleotides agree with TRBD2. The CDR3 sequence is 14 residues long. Germline V CDR1 and CDR2: SGHRS, YFSETQ. The ends lost 4 bases at V and 2 bases at J; junction bases unmatched: 6. In DNA, the CDR3 is TGCGCCAGCAGCCCGCGGGGAGGGGCCTACGAGCAGTACTTC. It codes for CASSPRGGAYEQYF.

This clone was observed once. The chain couples TRBV19 to TRBJ1-3; no firm D call. The CDR3 loop spans 11 amino acids. CDR1 LNHDA and CDR2 SQIVND come from the germline V gene (reference sequence). Trimming removed 6 bases at V and 3 bases at J, with 3 bases between. The DNA of the CDR3 is TGTGCCAGTAGCCTTGGAAACACCATATATTTT. Amino acid sequence: CASSLGNTIYF.

The sample holds many counts of this clone. The rearrangement links TRBV6-8 to TRBJ1-1; weak D call: TRBD1 (5 bases). Germline assignment: CDR1 MNHGY and CDR2 SAAAGT. The V end lost 10 bases, the J end lost 1 base, and 13 bases lay between the germline ends. This CDR3 has 13 amino acids. For the CDR3, the DNA is TGTGCCACCCGGGGGGACTCGAACACTGAAGCTTTCTTT. Protein product: CATRGDSNTEAFF.

This clone is medium-sized (0.01 to 0.1%) in the sample. The rearrangement uses TRBV9 and TRBJ1-4; D is perhaps TRBD1 (5 bases). V was trimmed by 4 bases and J by 3 bases, leaving 16 bases between them. Germline V gene lookup returns CDR1 SGDLS and CDR2 YYNGEE. The CDR3 covers 16 residues. DNA for the CDR3: TGTGCCAGCAGCTTAACTCCAGGGCGGGCTAATGAAAAACTGTTTTTT. It specifies CASSLTPGRANEKLFF. Full variable domain (outside the CDR3, taken from reference TRBV9 and TRBJ1-4): DSGVTQTPKHLITATGQRVTLRCSPRSGDLSVYWYQQSLDQGLQFLIQYYNGEERAKGNILERFSAQQFPDLHSELNLSSLELGDSALYFCASSLTPGRANEKLFFGSGTQLSVL.

This clone has just a few counts. This sequence joins TRBV5-8 and TRBJ1-4; 8 nucleotides line up with TRBD1. The CDR3 is 14 residues long. Germline assignment: CDR1 SGHTS and CDR2 YDEGEE. V was clipped by 4 bases and J by 8 bases; unmatched bases: 7. CDR3 DNA: TGTGCCAGCAGCCAAACAGGGGGGTGGGAAAAACTGTTTTTT. This translates into CASSQTGGWEKLFF.

This clone was recorded a few times. The chain recombines TRBV12-5 with TRBJ1-1; 9 bases align to TRBD1. In germline, CDR1 is LGHNT, CDR2 FRNRAP. The CDR3 is made up of 13 amino acids. The CDR3 loop reads CASTPWDREVAFF. Written as DNA, the CDR3 is TGTGCCAGCACCCCCTGGGACAGGGAGGTCGCTTTCTTT. Filled out from reference TRBV12-5 and TRBJ1-1, the complete variable domain reads DARVTQTPRHKVTEMGQEVTMRCQPILGHNTVFWYRQTMMQGLELLAYFRNRAPLDDSGMPKDRFSAEMPDATLATLKIQPSEPRDSAVYFCASTPWDREVAFFGQGTRLTVV.

This clone was observed at least ten times. J is TRBJ2-5 and V is TRBV11-3, with 7 bases fitting TRBD2. V shed 5 bases, J shed 5 bases, and the junction held 8 bases outside the gene matches. The length of the CDR3 is 14 residues. The germline gives CDR1 SGHNT, CDR2 YENEEA. This CDR3 reads CASSPRTSLETQYF. The CDR3 DNA is TGTGCCAGCAGCCCGCGGACTAGTCTCGAGACCCAGTACTTC. The full variable domain, in which reference TRBV11-3 and TRBJ2-5 provide the parts outside the CDR3, is EAGVVQSPRYKIIEKKQPVAFWCNPISGHNTLYWYLQNLGQGPELLIRYENEEAVDDSQLPKDRFSAERLKGVDSTLKIQPAELGDSAVYLCASSPRTSLETQYFGPGTRLLVL.

This clone turned up a few times. V is TRBV12-5 and J is TRBJ2-5; 15 bases align to TRBD2. The CDR3 loop spans 15 amino acids. Per the germline V gene, CDR1 is LGHNT and CDR2 is FRNRAP. This CDR3 is CASGSGTSGGETQYF. DNA for the CDR3: TGTGCCAGCGGGTCCGGGACTAGCGGGGGGGAGACCCAGTACTTC.

This rearrangement joins TRBV5-1 to TRBJ2-5; TRBD2 matches 13 bases. CDR1 is SGHRS and CDR2 is YFSETQ in the germline V gene. The length of the CDR3 is 15 residues. V lost 4 bases and J lost 5; bases outside the gene matches: 5. CDR3 nucleotide sequence: TGCGCCAGCAGCACCGGACTAGCGGGGGTGGAGACCCAGTACTTC. This sequence encodes CASSTGLAGVETQYF.

This clone was observed a few times. The rearrangement joins TRBV11-3 to TRBJ2-5; possibly TRBD1 for D (5 bases). The CDR3 runs 14 residues. The germline CDR1 and CDR2 sequences are SGHNT and YENEEA. Between the trimmed V and J ends, which lost 3 bases and 5 bases, there was a span of 13 bases. CDR3 protein: CASSLGQEVETQYF. As DNA, the CDR3 is TGTGCCAGCAGCTTGGGGCAAGAAGTGGAGACCCAGTACTTC.

A few counts support this clone. The chain is built from TRBV6-8 and TRBJ2-3; weak D call: TRBD1 (5 bases). Germline assignment: CDR1 MNHGY and CDR2 SAAAGT. The CDR3 sequence is 12 residues long. Trimming pared 4 bases from V and 13 bases from J, leaving 15 bases between. CDR3 in DNA: TGTGCCAGCAGTTCAAACACGGACATGAAGTATTTT. Protein: CASSSNTDMKYF.